The 21 T cell receptor beta chains listed next were all sequenced from one sample in a study of blood T cells in healthy people across ages. A sample-barcoded 5' primer and a J-beta primer mix were used in a second PCR of roughly 7 to 11 cycles. Each CDR3 protein is one row after TCRdb ran MiXCR on the 5' RACE reads. The repertoire has some 710,000 distinct CDR3 sequences, about 20% of them found once; the top ten carry about 22%. Material for sequencing was blood. Source of these receptors: a man between 65 and 85 years old in good health.

V and J are TRBV7-9 and TRBJ1-2, with D maybe TRBD1 (5 bases). With 1 base removed from V and 11 bases from J, the gap between germline ends came to 14 bases. The CDR3 runs to 13 residues. In germline, CDR1 is SEHNR, CDR2 FQNEAQ (reference sequence). CDR3 loop: CASSLGGAPSYTF. CDR3 DNA sequence: TGTGCCAGCAGCTTAGGGGGCGCCCCAAGTTACACCTTC.

The table lists this clonotype with a few counts. This chain uses TRBV27 with TRBJ1-1, with D maybe TRBD1 (5 bases). CDR3 length: 15 residues. V was shortened by 7 bases and J by 1 base, with 16 bases between the two germline ends. Germline lookup yields CDR1 MNHEY and CDR2 SMNVEV (reference sequence). The CDR3 is CASNLVRGRNTEAFF. DNA of the CDR3: TGTGCCAGCAATCTCGTAAGGGGCCGGAACACTGAAGCTTTCTTT.

The chain carries TRBV6-5 and TRBJ2-3; D possibly uses TRBD1 or TRBD2 (5 bases each). The CDR3 has 14 residues. V was cut by 0 bases and J by 5 bases, with 9 bases left in between. CDR1 and CDR2 from the germline V gene are MNHEY and SVGAGI. The CDR3 DNA reads TGTGCCAGCAGTTACTCGAGGGGTCAAGATACGCAGTATTTT. Encoded protein: CASSYSRGQDTQYF.

CDR3 protein: CAISDQQGLGANVLTF. DNA for the CDR3: TGTGCCATCAGTGATCAGCAGGGCTTAGGGGCCAACGTCCTGACTTTC. The chain links TRBV10-3 to TRBJ2-6; the D gene is possibly TRBD1 (5 bases). V was pared by 3 bases and J by 4 bases, with 13 bases between. CDR1 and CDR2 from the germline V gene are ENHRY and SYGVKD. The CDR3 is made up of 16 amino acids.

In this sample, this clonotype turned up a few times. The V call is TRBV13, the J call TRBJ2-3; the D gene is possibly TRBD2 (5 bases). The CDR3 spans 14 residues. Trimming removed 8 bases at V and 9 bases at J, with 21 bases between. Germline CDR1 reads PRHDT; CDR2 reads FYEKMQ (reference sequence). In DNA form, the CDR3 reads TGTGCCAGCGGCTCGATAGGCACGGCGGGCACGCAGTATTTT. This encodes CASGSIGTAGTQYF.

This clonotype occurred a few times. The J gene is TRBJ2-4, the V gene TRBV28, with D uncertain. There are 13 residues in the CDR3. V was cut by 2 bases and J by 5 bases, with 7 bases left in between. Looked up from germline, CDR1 is MDHEN and CDR2 is SYDVKM. The CDR3 sequence is CASSLPGQNIQYF. The CDR3 DNA reads TGTGCCAGCAGTTTACCAGGCCAAAACATTCAGTACTTC.

The CDR3 loop is CASSLDKVRTTFF. The CDR3, as DNA: TGTGCCAGCAGCTTAGATAAAGTCCGTACCACGTTTTTT. The V gene is TRBV11-2, the J gene TRBJ1-4; D uncertain. CDR1 SGHAT and CDR2 FQNNGV come from the germline V gene. The CDR3 contains 13 residues. V was cut by 0 bases and J by 16 bases, with 15 bases left in between.

This clonotype was recorded once. At one end, the junction sequence differs from germline, possibly due to a read error. J is TRBJ2-1 and V is TRBV7-3, with 7 bases that match TRBD2. From germline, CDR1 is SGHTA and CDR2 FQGTGA. CDR3 size: 17 residues. The DNA for the CDR3 is TGTACCAGCAGCTCCGCCCGGGGGAGGGAGAACTACAATGAGCAGTTCTTC. Translation: CTSSSARGRENYNEQFF.

The V gene is TRBV12-3 or TRBV12-4, the J gene TRBJ2-3, with D possibly matching TRBD2 (6 bases). Trimming cost V 5 bases and J 4 bases, with 16 bases left between them. This CDR3 spans 15 amino acids. CDR3 sequence (DNA): TGTGCCAGCAGTCCCCGCGGGGTCGAGGCAGATACGCAGTATTTT. This sequence encodes CASSPRGVEADTQYF.

This clonotype occurred a few times. The V call is TRBV12-3 or TRBV12-4, the J call TRBJ2-7; D ambiguous. The CDR3 loop spans 15 amino acids. The ends were cut back, 5 bases at V and 0 bases at J, with 14 bases in the middle. This CDR3 is CASSPPVDGSYEQYF. The CDR3 DNA is TGTGCCAGCAGTCCTCCAGTGGACGGCTCCTACGAGCAGTACTTC.

This chain joins TRBV24-1 and TRBJ2-1, with D possibly TRBD2 on 5 matching bases. The J call may be faulty, since TRBJ2-5 better matches the DNA end. In germline, CDR1 is KGHDR, CDR2 SFDVKD. This CDR3 has 15 residues. CDR3 protein: CATSDYSTTRETQYF. CDR3 nucleotides: TGTGCCACCAGTGACTACTCGACTACCCGGGAGACCCAGTACTTC.

In this sample, this clonotype turned up a few times. This sequence joins TRBV20-1 and TRBJ2-3; 7 bases match TRBD2. Germline-derived CDR1 and CDR2 are DFQATT and SNEGSKA (reference sequence). With 6 bases clipped from V and 2 bases from J, the junction kept 8 bases outside the gene matches. This CDR3 has 14 residues. CDR3 nucleotides: TGCAGTGCCCTAAGCGGGATGAACACAGATACGCAGTATTTT. Translated, it gives CSALSGMNTDTQYF.

This clonotype was observed a few times. This chain connects TRBV24-1 to TRBJ2-2; D unresolved. Trimming took off 7 bases at V and 0 bases at J, with 8 bases between the two ends. The CDR3 is 14 residues long. Germline CDR1 is KGHDR and CDR2 is SFDVKD. The CDR3 nucleotides are TGTGCCACCAGGGCGGCCTCGAACACCGGGGAGCTGTTTTTT. It encodes CATRAASNTGELFF.

V and J are TRBV12-3 or TRBV12-4 and TRBJ1-5; possible D gene TRBD1, 5 bases. CDR3 length equals 15 residues. The V and J ends lost 5 bases and 5 bases respectively, with 16 bases between them. CDR3 amino acids: CASSHGTGDYQPQHF. The CDR3 DNA sequence: TGTGCCAGCAGTCACGGGACTGGGGATTATCAGCCCCAGCATTTT.

This chain links TRBV18 with TRBJ1-2; D call uncertain. Per germline, CDR1 KGHSH and CDR2 LQKENI. Trimming took off 2 bases at V and 2 bases at J, with 12 bases between the two ends. The CDR3 runs 15 residues. The CDR3 DNA reads as TGTGCCAGCTCACCAGAGGCATCCCGGAACTATGGCTACACCTTC. It encodes CASSPEASRNYGYTF.

This clonotype was seen only a few times. The rearrangement uses TRBV12-3 or TRBV12-4 and TRBJ2-3; unclear D gene. Trimming took 3 bases from V and 2 from J, leaving 9 bases between them. This CDR3 has 14 residues. In DNA, the CDR3 is TGTGCCAGCAGTTTTCTCAAGAACACAGATACGCAGTATTTT. Its protein is CASSFLKNTDTQYF.

This clonotype was observed a handful of times. CDR3 sequence (DNA): TGTGCCAGCAGAGATCTCCCCGGGACAGGGCCCTACAATGAGCAGTTCTTC. It yields the protein CASRDLPGTGPYNEQFF. J is TRBJ2-1 and V is TRBV9, with 9 bases lining up with TRBD1. V was clipped by 5 bases and J by 2 bases; unmatched bases: 11. CDR3 length equals 17 residues. CDR1 and CDR2 from the germline V gene are SGDLS and YYNGEE.

This clonotype was recorded many times. This chain connects TRBV29-1 to TRBJ2-5; 8 bases agree with TRBD1. V gave up 6 bases and J gave up 3 bases; unmatched junction bases: 3. The CDR3 is made up of 12 amino acids. Germline CDR1 SQVTM, CDR2 ANQGSEA. CDR3 coding DNA: TGCAGCGTCCGGACAGGGAAAGAGACCCAGTACTTC. Translation: CSVRTGKETQYF.

This chain uses TRBV7-2 with TRBJ1-2; TRBD1 is a possible D gene (5 bases). V lost 5 bases, J lost 4 bases, and 11 bases lay in between. There are 13 residues in the CDR3. The V gene's germline CDR1 is SGHTA and CDR2 FQGNSA. DNA of the CDR3: TGTGCCAGCAGCAGGACAAGCCCCTATGGCTACACCTTC. Protein sequence: CASSRTSPYGYTF.

In its sample, this clonotype was seen a few times. CDR3 sequence reads: CASSQNDREYEQYF. The CDR3 DNA sequence: TGCGCCAGCAGCCAAAACGACAGGGAGTACGAGCAGTACTTC. This chain links TRBV4-1 with TRBJ2-5; 7 bases map to TRBD1. The J call is uncertain, as TRBJ2-7 better fits the DNA end. The CDR3 runs 14 residues. Germline loops: CDR1 MGHRA, CDR2 YSYEKL.

This chain's CDR3 is CASSHPGTGKSEKLFF. DNA for the CDR3: TGCGCCAGCAGTCATCCCGGGACAGGGAAGAGCGAAAAACTGTTTTTT. The genes are TRBV23-1 and TRBJ1-4, with 9 bases aligning to TRBD1. TRBV23-1 counts as an open reading frame of uncertain function. J lost 8 bases, V lost 3 bases, and 10 bases had no gene match. The CDR3 is 16 residues long.